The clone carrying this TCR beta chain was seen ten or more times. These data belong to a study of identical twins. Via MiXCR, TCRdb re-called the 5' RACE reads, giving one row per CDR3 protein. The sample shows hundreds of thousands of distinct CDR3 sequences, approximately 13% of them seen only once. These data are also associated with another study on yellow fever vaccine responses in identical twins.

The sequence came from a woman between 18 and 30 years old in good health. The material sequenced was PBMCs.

The CDR3 spells CSARDPLRDLETQYF. The CDR3 region has the DNA TGCAGTGCTAGAGATCCACTCCGCGACCTAGAGACCCAGTACTTC. The chain couples TRBV20-1 to TRBJ2-5; D remains ambiguous. This CDR3 region has 15 residues. V lost 0 bases and J 4 bases, leaving 15 bases between the germline ends. Per the germline V gene, CDR1 is DFQATT and CDR2 is SNEGSKA (reference sequence).